The 4 T cell receptor beta chains below come from one sample, sequenced in a study of blood T cell repertoires in COVID-19. Data came from immunoSEQ multiplex PCR; TCRdb stores just in-frame clones and leaves some out. The sample records just over 300,000 clones, 87% being singletons. The sequencing sample was made of peripheral blood. The receptors here all came from a man in his late teens or twenties with active or convalescent COVID-19.

J is TRBJ1-3 and V is TRBV6-1; D is unresolved. Germline assignment: CDR1 MNHNS and CDR2 SASEGT. The CDR3 runs to 16 residues. V lost 0 bases, J lost 7 bases, and 16 bases lay in between. The CDR3 region is CASSEAEADLWNTIYF. The CDR3 DNA reads as TGTGCCAGCAGTGAAGCGGAGGCAGATTTATGGAACACCATATATTTT.

This chain links TRBV28 with TRBJ1-4; tentative D call: TRBD1 (6 bases). Germline V lookup: CDR1 MDHEN, CDR2 SYDVKM. Trimming cost V 7 bases and J 5 bases, with 23 bases left between them. The CDR3 totals 17 residues. CDR3 sequence: CASKDPLEDRKNEKLFF. DNA of the CDR3: TGTGCCAGCAAGGACCCGCTAGAGGACAGAAAAAATGAAAAACTGTTTTTT.

J is TRBJ2-1 and V is TRBV27, with D perhaps TRBD1 (6 bases). Per germline, CDR1 MNHEY and CDR2 SMNVEV (reference sequence). This CDR3 has 14 amino acids. The V and J ends lost 3 bases and 2 bases respectively, with 8 bases between them. CDR3 protein: CASSLDSAYNEQFF. CDR3 nucleotide sequence: TGTGCCAGCAGTTTGGACAGTGCCTACAATGAGCAGTTCTTC.

This clone has only a few counts. CDR3 sequence: CASSLAPSFNEQFF. The CDR3 coding sequence is TGCGCCAGCAGCTTGGCCCCGAGCTTCAATGAGCAGTTCTTC. This sequence joins TRBV5-1 and TRBJ2-1; D is unclear. Germline values: CDR1 SGHRS, CDR2 YFSETQ. The CDR3 consists of 14 residues. Trimming shortened V by 0 bases and J by 6 bases, and 10 bases separated the two germline ends.